This passage covers 9 T cell receptor beta chains from one sample sequenced in a study of blood T cell repertoires in COVID-19. Assay used: immunoSEQ multiplex PCR; TCRdb lists only in-frame clones, some missing. The table lists fewer than 200,000 clones, roughly 88% of them singletons. The sample was peripheral blood. The receptors stem from a man younger than 35 with COVID-19, enrolled during active disease.

Only one count was recorded for this clone. The chain is built from TRBV27 and TRBJ2-7; a possible D gene is TRBD1 (6 bases). The length of the CDR3 is 14 residues. V was clipped by 5 bases and J by 0 bases, with 11 bases between them. Germline values: CDR1 MNHEY, CDR2 SMNVEV (reference sequence). The CDR3 sequence is CASSRGQISYEQYF. In DNA, the CDR3 is TGTGCCAGCAGTAGGGGACAAATCTCCTACGAGCAGTACTTC.

The V and J genes are TRBV19 and TRBJ1-5, with D possibly TRBD1 on 5 matching bases. The germline V gene encodes CDR1 LNHDA and CDR2 SQIVND (reference sequence). The V end lost 7 bases, the J end lost 7 bases, and 11 bases lay between the germline ends. The CDR3 has 12 residues. CDR3 in DNA: TGTGCCAGTACAGGGAATAGGCAGCCCCAGCATTTT. Its protein is CASTGNRQPQHF.

V and J are TRBV18 and TRBJ2-1, with D perhaps TRBD2 (5 bases). Trimming took 3 bases from V and 0 from J, leaving 9 bases between them. CDR1 KGHSH and CDR2 LQKENI come from the germline V gene. This CDR3 comprises 15 residues. This CDR3 is CASSPRTYSYNEQFF. DNA for the CDR3: TGTGCCAGCTCACCGCGGACTTACTCCTACAATGAGCAGTTCTTC.

The chain employs TRBV5-6 and TRBJ1-5, with a tentative D call TRBD1 (5 bases). From germline, CDR1 is SGHDT and CDR2 YYEEEE. The CDR3 consists of 14 residues. Trimming took off 2 bases at V and 8 bases at J, with 14 bases between the two ends. CDR3 nucleotides: TGTGCCAGCAGCTTAGCAGGGACTGGGGAGCCCCAGCATTTT. It is translated as CASSLAGTGEPQHF.

This clone was found a few times. The chain links TRBV19 to TRBJ2-5, with D tentatively TRBD2 (6 bases). The CDR3 consists of 14 residues. The V end was cut by 1 base, the J end by 5 bases, with 11 bases between. The germline V gene has CDR1 LNHDA and CDR2 SQIVND (reference sequence). As DNA, the CDR3 is TGTGCCAGTAGTATAGGGCAGGGAGGCGAGACCCAGTACTTC. Residues: CASSIGQGGETQYF.

This rearrangement joins TRBV3-1 (or the pseudogene TRBV3-2) to TRBJ1-2; no reliable D call. The CDR3 has 17 residues. Germline lookup yields CDR1 LGHDT and CDR2 YNNKEL (reference sequence). V lost 0 bases and J lost 1, with 15 bases in between. CDR3 sequence reads: CASSQDPRQFINYGYTF. The CDR3 DNA reads as TGTGCCAGCAGCCAAGACCCCCGTCAGTTTATTAACTATGGCTACACCTTC.

V is TRBV30 and J is TRBJ1-5; a weak D match, TRBD1 (5 bases). CDR1 and CDR2 from the germline V gene are GTSNPN and SVGIG (reference sequence). Trimming left V 4 bases short and J 0 bases short, with 10 bases between. This CDR3 contains 14 residues. The CDR3 spells CAWKVQGSNQPQHF. The CDR3 nucleotides are TGTGCCTGGAAGGTTCAGGGTAGCAATCAGCCCCAGCATTTT.

The CDR3 region is CASSHYQSLPGELFF. Here the CDR3 DNA reads TGTGCCAGCAGCCACTATCAATCCCTCCCCGGGGAGCTGTTTTTT. The chain joins TRBV5-6 to TRBJ2-2; D call uncertain. Trimming left V 4 bases short and J 6 bases short, with 16 bases between. The germline gives CDR1 SGHDT, CDR2 YYEEEE. The CDR3 totals 15 residues. Full variable domain (missing parts from reference TRBV5-6 and TRBJ2-2): DAGVTQSPTHLIKTRGQQVTLRCSPKSGHDTVSWYQQALGQGPQFIFQYYEEEERQRGNFPDRFSGHQFPNYSSELNVNALLLGDSALYLCASSHYQSLPGELFFGEGSRLTVL.

The genes are TRBV28 and TRBJ1-5; 7 bases are a match to TRBD1. Trimming removed 4 bases from V and 0 bases from J; junction bases left unmatched: 12. The germline gives CDR1 MDHEN, CDR2 SYDVKM. CDR3 length: 18 residues. The CDR3 nucleotides read TGTGCCAGCAGTTCCGATGGGACAGTTAGTTATAGCAATCAGCCCCAGCATTTT. Translated, it gives CASSSDGTVSYSNQPQHF.